This TCR beta chain was recovered during a study of T cells after yellow fever vaccination. Germline lookup yields CDR1 SGHNT and CDR2 YENEEA. The CDR3 runs to 14 residues. V shed 6 bases and J shed 4 bases, with 10 bases lying between them. Each CDR3 protein gets one entry after TCRdb re-called the 5' RACE reads with MiXCR. The sample contains about 340,000 distinct CDR3 sequences, about 4% of which appear only once. This clonotype was seen repeatedly, ten times or more. The sequences come from PBMCs, collected 5 days after the yellow fever booster vaccination. The chain employs TRBV11-3 and TRBJ2-6, with D unclear. The TCR was taken from a man aged 18 to 30 who received the YFV17D yellow fever vaccine. The CDR3 nucleotides read TGTGCCAGCAGTGTGGAATCCGGGGCCAACGTCCTGACTTTC. This sequence encodes CASSVESGANVLTF. The variable domain in full, completed from reference TRBV11-3 and TRBJ2-6, reads EAGVVQSPRYKIIEKKQPVAFWCNPISGHNTLYWYLQNLGQGPELLIRYENEEAVDDSQLPKDRFSAERLKGVDSTLKIQPAELGDSAVYLCASSVESGANVLTFGAGSRLTVL.